This T cell receptor (beta chain) derives from a study of blood T cell repertoires in COVID-19. Study-level information: Sites in the United States, Italy and Spain provided acute and convalescent COVID-19 samples. Nucleic acid was either cDNA or gDNA, and it came from T cells, B-cell-depleted T cells, or PBMCs.

Trimming cost V 3 bases and J 3 bases, with 6 bases left between them. Germline V gene data show CDR1 as SGHRS and CDR2 as YFSETQ. The CDR3 is made up of 12 amino acids. Methods used by the authors: Amplification of reference gene primers provided the estimated nucleated cell counts. Generated by immunoSEQ multiplex PCR, the TCRdb table keeps only in-frame clones and is missing some. V and J calls and clone size are given by that table; D and trimming were obtained from the DNA. Of roughly 140,000 clones in the sample, roughly 80% are singletons; the top ten hold less than 2.5%. The chain recombines TRBV5-1 with TRBJ1-1; D is unresolved. The sample taken for sequencing was peripheral blood. The TCR was taken from a man aged 70 or older with acute or convalescent COVID-19. CDR3 sequence reads: CASSSGYTEAFF. Here the CDR3 DNA reads TGCGCCAGCAGCTCGGGTTACACTGAAGCTTTCTTT.